The rows below give T cell receptor beta chains drawn from one sample of a study of T cells after yellow fever vaccination. MiXCR, run by TCRdb on the 5' RACE reads, gives a single entry per CDR3 protein. The sample records around 350,000 distinct CDR3 sequences, over 5% being singletons. The material sequenced was PBMCs, taken 5 days after the yellow fever booster vaccination. The source is a man aged 30 to 39 who received the YFV17D yellow fever vaccine. Both conserved end residues are part of each CDR3.

V,CDR3
TRBV25-1,CASSALPTSGKEEGNTGELFF
TRBV20-1,CSASPFGGGPSYNEQFF
TRBV24-1,CATQGGPLYEQYF
TRBV19,CASETGTGKETQYF
TRBV27,CASSLIAAGLETQYF
TRBV14,CASSQLGNTGELFF
TRBV6-2/TRBV6-3,CASIGTSGTYEQYF
TRBV11-2,CASSKGIYEQYF
TRBV20-1,CSATDRVNGELFF
TRBV12-3/TRBV12-4,CASSAGPDRANVLTF
TRBV6-5,CASSYSGGGPTYEQYF
TRBV6-5,CASSYSAERGNSPLHF
TRBV6-5,CASSYGGTGTYNEQFF
TRBV12-3/TRBV12-4,CASSLSEKYEQYF
TRBV13,CASSPGGSYEQYF
TRBV20-1,CSASGDRVRYNEQFF
TRBV5-1,CASSSGTGITDTQYF
TRBV20-1,CSARDKLYNSPLHF
TRBV28,CASSWGTSGSRGEQYF
TRBV11-2,CASSLWSSGLSTDTQYF
TRBV7-2,CASSLRAGSLYEQYF
TRBV5-1,CASSLPGSEQFF
TRBV15,CATSARAGVPEQFF
TRBV14,CASSFSRPTRPSGANVLTF
TRBV5-2,CAMRPGLLNSPLHF
TRBV7-2,CASSGQGLYGYTF
TRBV29-1,CSVCYLQGAEETQYF
TRBV20-1,CCSWGQAAGLGWPQHF
TRBV5-1,CASSPGLAGGGGDTQYF
TRBV20-1,CSARDSGSWPGSNVLTF
TRBV10-1,CASSGGVPYNEQFF
TRBV18,CASSPLLEETQYF
TRBV28,CASSFSGIFYEQYF
TRBV6-6,CASSSGLGEIQYF
TRBV6-2/TRBV6-3,CASSSSAYEQYF
TRBV7-2,CASSQGPGAYEQYF
TRBV20-1,CSGQGSYYEQYF
TRBV18,CASSPGLTGELFF
TRBV7-2,CASSGIAGAGADTQYF
TRBV7-8,CASSLAWQAGIYEQYF
TRBV2,CASMESSYNSPLHF
TRBV20-1,CSARQARAGALGGYTF
TRBV20-1,CSARVAGRVRDGELFF
TRBV2,CASSEGPGALHF
TRBV12-3/TRBV12-4,CASGQGPILETQYF
TRBV20-1,CSARGAGETQYF
TRBV30,CAWTPGQANTGELFF
TRBV25-1,CASSSGLAGEDTQYF
TRBV2,CASRADRQETQYF
TRBV6-2/TRBV6-3,CASSYSPRYEQYF
TRBV11-2,CASSARGTSGRATDTQYF
TRBV7-2,CASSLAGGGRQETQYF
TRBV19,CASSQGGDYGYTF